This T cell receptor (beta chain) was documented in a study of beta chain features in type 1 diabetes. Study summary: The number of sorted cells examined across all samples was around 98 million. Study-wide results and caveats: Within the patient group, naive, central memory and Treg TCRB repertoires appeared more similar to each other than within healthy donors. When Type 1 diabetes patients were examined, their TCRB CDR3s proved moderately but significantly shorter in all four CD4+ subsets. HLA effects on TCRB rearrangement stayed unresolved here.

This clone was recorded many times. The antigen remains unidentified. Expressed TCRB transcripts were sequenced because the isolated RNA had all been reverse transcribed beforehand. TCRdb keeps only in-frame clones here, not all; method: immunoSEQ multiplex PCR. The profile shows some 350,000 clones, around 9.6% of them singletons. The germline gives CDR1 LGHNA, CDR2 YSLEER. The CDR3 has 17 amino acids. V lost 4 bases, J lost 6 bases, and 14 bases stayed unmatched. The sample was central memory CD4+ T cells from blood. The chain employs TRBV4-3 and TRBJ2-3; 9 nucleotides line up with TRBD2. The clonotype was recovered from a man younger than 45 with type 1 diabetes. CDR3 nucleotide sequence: TGCGCCAGCAGCCCCGGCGGGCCGCGGGAGGGACCGGATACGCAGTATTTT. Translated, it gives CASSPGGPREGPDTQYF.